The source of this T cell receptor beta chain is a study of post-analysis software for immune sequencing data. Study-wide background: Both relapsing-remitting and secondary progressive multiple sclerosis featured among the disease courses, as did progressive-relapsing multiple sclerosis.

Study-level points and caveats: Included in a set of five TRBV segments more frequent in patients than controls were TRBV5-6, TRBV5-1 and TRBV20-1.

With regard to this clonotype: Its target is not known.

Unique molecular identifiers were built into the TCR beta cDNA libraries. TCRdb redid the calling of the PCR reads with MiXCR, one entry per CDR3 protein. Among about 180,000 distinct CDR3 sequences, 30% were seen once, and the ten largest hold 1.5%. The CDR3 sequence is 13 residues long. From germline, CDR1 is GTSNPN and CDR2 SVGIG (reference sequence). The V gene end was trimmed by 0 bases and the J gene end by 13 bases; junction bases not matched to a gene: 11. Sequenced material: blood. This receptor was obtained from a girl aged 5-17 years with multiple sclerosis. V usage is TRBV30 and J usage is TRBJ1-2, with 7 bases aligning to TRBD1. DNA for the CDR3: TGTGCCTGGAGTGTAGGACGACAGGGCGGTCTCACCTTC. It codes for CAWSVGRQGGLTF.